These T cell receptor beta chains were read from a single sample in a study of CD8+CD57+ T cells in acquired aplastic anemia. MiXCR, applied by TCRdb to the reads, yields one record per CDR3 protein. The sample has around 200,000 distinct CDR3 sequences, under 50% seen once; the top ten hold roughly 1.8%. The source material was sorted CD4+, CD8+, or CD8+CD57+ T cells (not recorded which) from PBMCs. The source of these receptors is a human donor with aplastic anemia. Each CDR3 is given with its conserved first and last residue. D genes are given only for firm matches. Size is omitted from some rows. Given values are once, few, many or a class for expanded clones.

>TRBV2|TRBD1|TRBJ2-7|.
CASRGGTGVYEQYF
TGTGCCAGCAGGGGCGGGACAGGGGTGTACGAGCAGTACTTC
>TRBV2|.|TRBJ1-2|.
CASSEDLGGGPYGYTF
TGTGCCAGCAGTGAAGACCTAGGGGGTGGGCCCTATGGCTACACCTTC
>TRBV15|TRBD1|TRBJ1-5|.
CATSRGGQSDSNQPQHF
TGTGCCACCAGCAGGGGGGGACAGAGTGATAGCAATCAGCCCCAGCATTTT
>TRBV7-2|.|TRBJ1-1|.
CASSLGQENTEAFF
TGTGCCAGCAGCTTAGGACAGGAGAACACTGAAGCTTTCTTT
>TRBV20-1|.|TRBJ2-7|.
CSAHYPPEQYF
TGCAGTGCTCATTATCCACCCGAGCAGTACTTC
>TRBV7-8|.|TRBJ2-7|many
CASRDDRGGSYEQYF
TGTGCCAGCAGGGACGACAGGGGAGGGTCCTACGAGCAGTACTTC
>TRBV24-1|.|TRBJ1-1|.
CATSDTVNTEAFF
TGTGCCACCAGTGATACGGTCAACACTGAAGCTTTCTTT
>TRBV5-1|TRBD2|TRBJ2-1|many
CASTPSGAVGNEQFF
TGCGCCAGCACCCCAAGCGGGGCCGTTGGGAATGAGCAGTTCTTC
>TRBV18|TRBD1|TRBJ1-5|few
CASSLAGTGGNQPQHF
TGTGCCAGCTCACTTGCCGGGACAGGGGGCAATCAGCCCCAGCATTTT
>TRBV20-1|.|TRBJ2-7|once
CSARSRGSYEQYF
TGCAGTGCTAGATCTCGGGGATCCTACGAGCAGTACTTC
>TRBV20-1|.|TRBJ2-3|many
CSARDLLAEPSTDTQYF
TGCAGTGCTAGAGATTTGCTAGCAGAACCTAGCACAGATACGCAGTATTTT
>TRBV5-1|.|TRBJ2-5|many
CASSPNEQSGVGTQYF
TGCGCCAGCAGCCCGAATGAACAGTCCGGCGTGGGGACCCAGTACTTC
>TRBV7-2|.|TRBJ1-2|.
CASSARGSGYGYTF
TGTGCCAGCAGCGCCCGGGGCAGTGGCTATGGCTACACCTTC
>TRBV3-1|.|TRBJ2-7|many
CASSQFSYEQYF
TGTGCCAGCAGCCAATTTAGTTACGAGCAGTACTTC
>TRBV5-5|.|TRBJ1-5|.
CASSLDGTNQPQHF
TGTGCCAGCAGCTTGGACGGAACAAATCAGCCCCAGCATTTT
>TRBV24-1|.|TRBJ2-3|.
CGTSDPINTSTDTQYF
TGTGGCACCAGTGATCCCATTAATACTAGCACGGATACGCAGTATTTT
>TRBV6-1|.|TRBJ1-2|many
CASSERDGQSF
TGTGCCAGCAGTGAAAGGGACGGTCAATCCTTC
>TRBV4-1|TRBD1|TRBJ1-2|.
CASSQERGQPYGYTF
TGCGCCAGCAGCCAAGAGAGGGGACAGCCCTATGGCTACACCTTC
>TRBV11-1|.|TRBJ2-2|many
CASSLRPQGDTGELFF
TGTGCCAGCAGCTTACGTCCACAGGGCGACACCGGGGAGCTGTTTTTT
>TRBV10-3|TRBD2|TRBJ2-7|.
CASSRGLGAYEQYF
TGTGCCAGCAGTCGAGGACTAGGTGCCTACGAGCAGTACTTC
>TRBV3-1|.|TRBJ2-7|many
CASSQDFDEQYF
TGTGCCAGCAGCCAAGATTTCGACGAGCAGTACTTC
>TRBV25-1|TRBD1|TRBJ2-7|once
CASSLSGQGAYEQYF
TGTGCCAGCAGTTTATCGGGACAGGGGGCCTACGAGCAGTACTTC
>TRBV15|.|TRBJ2-1|.
CATSDVSSSYNEQFF
TGTGCCACCAGCGACGTTTCGAGCTCCTACAATGAGCAGTTCTTC
>TRBV19|.|TRBJ1-4|many
CASGRESATNEKLFF
TGTGCCAGTGGGAGGGAGAGTGCAACTAATGAAAAACTGTTTTTT
>TRBV19|TRBD1|TRBJ2-7|few
CASSKPGQDYEQYF
TGTGCCAGTAGTAAACCGGGACAGGACTACGAGCAGTACTTC
>TRBV10-3|.|TRBJ1-3|.
CAIKGGDPYMNF
TGTGCCATCAAGGGGGGTGACCCCTATATGAATTTT
>TRBV19|.|TRBJ2-6|.
CASGAGANVLTF
TGTGCCAGTGGCGCTGGGGCCAACGTCCTGACTTTC
>TRBV24-1|.|TRBJ2-1|.
CATSDLAGGNEQFF
TGTGCCACCAGTGATTTGGCAGGGGGGAATGAGCAGTTCTTC
>TRBV5-1|.|TRBJ2-3|many
CASSQGRADTQYF
TGCGCCAGCAGCCAAGGACGTGCAGATACGCAGTATTTT
>TRBV25-1|.|TRBJ2-7|.
CASVDPGTYEQYF
TGTGCCAGCGTAGACCCAGGAACCTACGAGCAGTACTTC
>TRBV9|.|TRBJ1-5|.
CASSARENQPQHF
TGTGCCAGCAGCGCAAGGGAAAATCAGCCCCAGCATTTT
>TRBV5-1|.|TRBJ2-3|many
CASSFQGPDTQYF
TGCGCCAGCAGCTTTCAGGGCCCGGATACGCAGTATTTT
>TRBV6-2/TRBV6-3|.|TRBJ1-3|many
CASSYSSGAAGNTIYF
TGTGCCAGCAGTTACTCGAGCGGGGCGGCTGGAAACACCATATATTTT
>TRBV20-1|TRBD2|TRBJ2-5|many
CSARLAGGETQYF
TGCAGTGCTAGATTAGCGGGGGGAGAGACCCAGTACTTC
>TRBV12-3/TRBV12-4|TRBD2|TRBJ2-5|many
CASSFGGFQETQYF
TGTGCCAGCAGTTTCGGGGGGTTCCAAGAGACCCAGTACTTC
>TRBV29-1|.|TRBJ2-7|.
CSAQRARTGGEQYF
TGCAGCGCCCAACGGGCACGTACCGGGGGCGAGCAGTACTTC
>TRBV2|TRBD2|TRBJ2-5|.
CASSEKRLAGLETQYF
TGTGCCAGCAGTGAAAAACGACTAGCGGGGTTAGAGACCCAGTACTTC